This TCR beta chain was sequenced in a study of blood T cells in healthy people across ages. Regarding the study as a whole: What prevented conclusive comparison of naive and antigen-experienced cells was that PBMCs were unsorted. When one million T cells were used, diversity estimates were thought to be underestimates.

Comment on this clonotype: Its antigen is still unknown.

The germline CDR1 and CDR2 sequences are LGHDT and YNNKEL (reference sequence). This CDR3 region has 15 residues. Trimming at V came to 1 base and at J to 11 bases, leaving 8 bases not matched to a gene. Drawing of peripheral blood yielded about 10 milliliters from each donor. Using a J-beta primer mix together with a sample-barcoded 5' primer, a second PCR was run for 7 to 11 cycles. TCRdb recomputed calls from the 5' RACE reads with MiXCR, one row per CDR3 protein. The sample includes about 970,000 distinct CDR3 sequences, roughly 51% of them seen just once. Sequencing input: blood. The clonotype was recovered from a woman aged 60 to 75 in good health. The rearrangement uses TRBV3-1 and TRBJ2-5; 12 bases are a match to TRBD2. CDR3 nucleotide sequence: TGTGCCAGCAGCCAAGTCAGGACTAGCGGGATAGGGCAGTACTTC. Its translation: CASSQVRTSGIGQYF.